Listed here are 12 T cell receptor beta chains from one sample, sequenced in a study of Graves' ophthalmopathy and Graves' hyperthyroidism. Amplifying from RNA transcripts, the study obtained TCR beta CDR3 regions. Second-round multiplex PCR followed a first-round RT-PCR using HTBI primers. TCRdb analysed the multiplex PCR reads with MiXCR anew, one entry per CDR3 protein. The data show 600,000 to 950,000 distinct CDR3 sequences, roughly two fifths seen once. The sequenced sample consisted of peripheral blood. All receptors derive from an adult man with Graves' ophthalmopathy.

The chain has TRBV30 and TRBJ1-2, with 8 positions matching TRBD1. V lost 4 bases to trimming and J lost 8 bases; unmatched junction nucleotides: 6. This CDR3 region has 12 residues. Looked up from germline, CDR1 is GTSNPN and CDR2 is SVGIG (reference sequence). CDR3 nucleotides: TGTGCCTGGAAGACGACAGGGGTCGGCTACACCTTC. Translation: CAWKTTGVGYTF.

The CDR3: CASSIRESNQPQHF. DNA of the CDR3: TGTGCCAGTAGTATAAGGGAGAGCAATCAGCCCCAGCATTTT. The chain links TRBV19 to TRBJ1-5; D remains ambiguous. CDR3 length: 14 residues. Germline V gives CDR1 LNHDA, CDR2 SQIVND (reference sequence). Trimming removed 2 bases at V and 1 base at J, with 6 bases between. The complete variable domain, with remaining parts taken from reference TRBV19 and TRBJ1-5, reads DGGITQSPKYLFRKEGQNVTLSCEQNLNHDAMYWYRQDPGQGLRLIYYSQIVNDFQKGDIAEGYSVSREKKESFPLTVTSAQKNPTAFYLCASSIRESNQPQHFGDGTRLSIL.

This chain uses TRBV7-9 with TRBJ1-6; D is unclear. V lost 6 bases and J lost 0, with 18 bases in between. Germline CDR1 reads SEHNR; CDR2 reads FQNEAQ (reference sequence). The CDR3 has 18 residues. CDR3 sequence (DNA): TGTGCCAGCAGTTACTCCGGCGCAGTTAGCTCCTATAATTCACCCCTCCACTTT. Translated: CASSYSGAVSSYNSPLHF. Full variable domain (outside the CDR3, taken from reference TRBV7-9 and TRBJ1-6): DTGVSQNPRHKITKRGQNVTFRCDPISEHNRLYWYRQTLGQGPEFLTYFQNEAQLEKSRLLSDRFSAERPKGSFSTLEIQRTEQGDSAMYLCASSYSGAVSSYNSPLHFGNGTRLTVT.

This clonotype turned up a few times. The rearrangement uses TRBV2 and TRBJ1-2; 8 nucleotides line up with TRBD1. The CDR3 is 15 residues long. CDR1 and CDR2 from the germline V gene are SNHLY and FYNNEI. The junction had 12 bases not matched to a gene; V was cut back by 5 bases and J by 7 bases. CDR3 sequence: CASSYFRTGRPGYTF. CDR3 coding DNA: TGTGCCAGCAGTTACTTCCGGACAGGGAGGCCTGGCTACACCTTC.

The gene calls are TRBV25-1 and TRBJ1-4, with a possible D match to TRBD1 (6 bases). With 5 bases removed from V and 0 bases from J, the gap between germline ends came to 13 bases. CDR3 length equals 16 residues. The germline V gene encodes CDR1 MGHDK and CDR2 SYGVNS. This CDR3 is CASSSQDSATNEKLFF. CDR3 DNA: TGTGCCAGCAGTTCCCAGGACAGTGCAACTAATGAAAAACTGTTTTTT. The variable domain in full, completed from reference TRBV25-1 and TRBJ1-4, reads EADIYQTPRYLVIGTGKKITLECSQTMGHDKMYWYQQDPGMELHLIHYSYGVNSTEKGDLSSESTVSRIRTEHFPLTLESARPSHTSQYLCASSSQDSATNEKLFFGSGTQLSVL.

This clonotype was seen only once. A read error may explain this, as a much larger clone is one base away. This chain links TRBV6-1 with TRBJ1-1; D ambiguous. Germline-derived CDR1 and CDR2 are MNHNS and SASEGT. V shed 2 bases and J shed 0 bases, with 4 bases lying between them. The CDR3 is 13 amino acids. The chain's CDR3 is CASSEHLNTEAFF. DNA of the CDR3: TGTGCCAGCAGTGAACACTTGAACACTGAAGCTTTCTTT.

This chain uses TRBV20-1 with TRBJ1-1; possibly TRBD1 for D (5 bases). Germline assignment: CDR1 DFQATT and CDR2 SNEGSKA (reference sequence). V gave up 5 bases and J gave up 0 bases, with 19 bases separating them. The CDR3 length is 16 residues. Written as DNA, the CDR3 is TGCAGTGCTTGGACCGGGACGGTGATTATGAACACTGAAGCTTTCTTT. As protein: CSAWTGTVIMNTEAFF.

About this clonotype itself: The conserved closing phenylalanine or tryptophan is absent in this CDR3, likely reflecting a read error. CDR3: CASSFSTTYEQYS. CDR3 bases: TGTGCCAGCAGCTTTAGCACAACCTACGAGCAGTACTCC. V is TRBV7-9 and J is TRBJ2-7; no reliable D call. Germline V gives CDR1 SEHNR, CDR2 FQNEAQ (reference sequence). V was pared by 3 bases and J by 2 bases, with 8 bases between. This CDR3 region has 13 residues.

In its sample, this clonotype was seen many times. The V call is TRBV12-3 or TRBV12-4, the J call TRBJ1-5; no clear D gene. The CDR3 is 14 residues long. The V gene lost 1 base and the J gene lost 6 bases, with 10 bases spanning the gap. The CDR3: CASSLDSVRQPQHF. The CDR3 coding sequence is TGTGCCAGCAGTTTAGACAGCGTCCGTCAGCCCCAGCATTTT.

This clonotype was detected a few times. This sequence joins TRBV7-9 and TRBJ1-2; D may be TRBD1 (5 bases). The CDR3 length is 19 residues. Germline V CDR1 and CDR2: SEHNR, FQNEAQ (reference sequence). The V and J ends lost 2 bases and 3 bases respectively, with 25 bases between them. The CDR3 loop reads CASSLLKGREGPHDYGYTF. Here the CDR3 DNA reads TGTGCCAGCAGCTTATTAAAAGGGCGCGAGGGGCCGCACGACTATGGCTACACCTTC.

The chain's CDR3 is CASSNGNRRSGELFF. The CDR3 DNA is TGTGCCAGCAGCAACGGTAACAGGCGTTCCGGGGAGCTGTTTTTT. The chain combines TRBV7-9 with TRBJ2-2; tentative D call: TRBD1 (5 bases). CDR3 length: 15 amino acids. The germline V gene has CDR1 SEHNR and CDR2 FQNEAQ (reference sequence). V lost 5 bases and J lost 6, with 16 bases in between.

In DNA form, the CDR3 reads TGTGCCAGCACCCATGGACAGTCTTACCACGAGCAGTACTTC. Translated, it gives CASTHGQSYHEQYF. V and J are TRBV7-9 and TRBJ2-7; the D gene is possibly TRBD1 (6 bases). Germline CDR1 reads SEHNR; CDR2 reads FQNEAQ (reference sequence). Trimming shortened V by 7 bases and J by 5 bases, and 18 bases separated the two germline ends. The CDR3 runs to 14 residues.